Here is one TCR beta chain with its context. This sample is part of a study of blood T cell repertoires in COVID-19. Clones were sequenced by immunoSEQ multiplex PCR, and TCRdb holds only the in-frame ones, with some missing. The sample lists over 100,000 clones, approximately 91% occurring once. The specimen was peripheral blood. This clonotype was obtained from a man aged 18 to 29 with acute or convalescent COVID-19.

CDR3 nucleotides: TGTGCCAGCAGCGTAGGGCAGGTCCCTAACTATGGCTACACCTTC. Its translation: CASSVGQVPNYGYTF. The chain recombines TRBV9 with TRBJ1-2; D unresolved. Germline V gene sequence: CDR1 SGDLS, CDR2 YYNGEE. Trimming shortened V by 0 bases and J by 0 bases, and 9 bases separated the two germline ends. This CDR3 has 15 amino acids.